The text below deals with one TCR beta chain. These data belong to a study of radiotherapy plus CTLA-4 blockade in lung cancer. The V gene's germline CDR1 is SGHTS and CDR2 YDEGEE. V was clipped by 0 bases and J by 5 bases, with 11 bases between them. CDR3 size: 14 residues. Libraries were prepared by immunoSEQ multiplex PCR; TCRdb keeps only in-frame clonotypes and omits some of them. The sample has about 110,000 clones; approximately 77% are singletons. The chain recombines TRBV5-8 with TRBJ1-2; maybe TRBD1 (6 bases). The origin of this receptor is a human donor with non-small cell lung cancer that progressed on radiotherapy plus ipilimumab. Some clones in this sample may be carry-over from other donors' samples. The material sequenced was peripheral blood, taken from a patient treated with radiotherapy plus ipilimumab. The DNA of the CDR3 is TGTGCCAGCAGCTTGGATCAGGGGCGGTATGGCTACACCTTC. Translation gives CASSLDQGRYGYTF.